The 11 T cell receptor beta chains reported below all come from one sample, sequenced in a study of blood T cell repertoires in COVID-19. Clones were sequenced by immunoSEQ multiplex PCR, and TCRdb holds only the in-frame ones, with some missing. The data hold 300,000 to 450,000 clones, with 70% to 85% observed a single time. The sequenced material came from peripheral blood. The source is a human donor with acute or convalescent COVID-19. The donor label of this sample is uncertain.

This clone appeared a single time. The chain links TRBV29-1 to TRBJ1-4; D perhaps matches TRBD1 (5 bases). The V gene lost 1 base and the J gene lost 3 bases, with 9 bases spanning the gap. The CDR3 is 14 amino acids. Germline lookup yields CDR1 SQVTM and CDR2 ANQGSEA. The CDR3 spells CSVEVDSPNEKLFF. As DNA, the CDR3 is TGCAGCGTTGAAGTTGACAGCCCTAATGAAAAACTGTTTTTT.

The V call is TRBV6-2 or TRBV6-3, the J call TRBJ2-3; 13 bases line up with TRBD2. The germline V gene encodes CDR1 MNHEY and CDR2 SVGEGT. The CDR3 consists of 16 residues. After removal of 5 bases from V and 6 bases from J, the junction contained 8 bases not matched to a gene. As DNA, the CDR3 is TGTGCCAGCAGTATCCAACTAGCGGGGGGGACCGATACGCAGTATTTT. As protein: CASSIQLAGGTDTQYF.

CDR3 sequence (DNA): TGTGCCAGCTCACCACAAGACACCATACAGCTCTACGAGCAGTACTTC. It codes for CASSPQDTIQLYEQYF. V gene TRBV18 combines with J gene TRBJ2-7, with D unclear. CDR1 is KGHSH and CDR2 is LQKENI in the germline V gene. There are 16 residues in the CDR3. V was cut by 1 base and J by 3 bases, with 16 bases left in between.

This clone was detected only once. V and J are TRBV10-1 and TRBJ2-3, with 7 bases identical to TRBD1. After removal of 2 bases from V and 0 bases from J, the junction contained 2 bases not matched to a gene. Germline values: CDR1 WNHNN, CDR2 SYGVQD (reference sequence). The CDR3 extends over 15 amino acids. CDR3 loop: CASSEQTGSTDTQYF. The CDR3 DNA reads as TGCGCCAGCAGTGAGCAGACAGGGAGCACAGATACGCAGTATTTT.

J is TRBJ1-2 and V is TRBV12-3 or TRBV12-4, with 7 bases matching TRBD1. CDR3 length: 13 amino acids. With V trimmed by 3 bases and J by 8 bases, 6 bases remained unmatched. In DNA form, the CDR3 reads TGTGCCAGCAGTTTTTGGGACAGTGAGGGCTACACCTTC. Its protein product is CASSFWDSEGYTF.

The CDR3 loop reads CASGLREGLTFF. Written as DNA, the CDR3 is TGTGCCAGCGGCCTCCGTGAGGGTTTGACTTTCTTT. The chain combines TRBV7-9 with TRBJ1-1, with D hard to call. The germline gives CDR1 SEHNR, CDR2 FQNEAQ (reference sequence). This CDR3 has 12 residues. The ends were cut back, 8 bases at V and 12 bases at J, with 19 bases in the middle. The variable domain in full, completed from reference TRBV7-9 and TRBJ1-1, reads DTGVSQNPRHKITKRGQNVTFRCDPISEHNRLYWYRQTLGQGPEFLTYFQNEAQLEKSRLLSDRFSAERPKGSFSTLEIQRTEQGDSAMYLCASGLREGLTFFGQGTRLTVV.

This clone has more than one count but fewer than ten. The chain uses TRBV2 and TRBJ1-6; D remains unclear. Trimming cost V 7 bases and J 9 bases, with 16 bases left between them. The CDR3 runs 14 residues. Looked up from germline, CDR1 is SNHLY and CDR2 is FYNNEI. The CDR3 region has the DNA TGTGCCAGCACTTTAGAGGGAGACTTTTCACCCCTCCACTTT. As protein: CASTLEGDFSPLHF.

This chain joins TRBV5-4 and TRBJ2-6; 7 bases map to TRBD1. The CDR3 is 16 amino acids. Germline loops: CDR1 SGHNT, CDR2 YYREEE (reference sequence). The V gene end was trimmed by 4 bases and the J gene end by 0 bases; junction bases not matched to a gene: 4. The CDR3 region has the DNA TGTGCCAGCAGCCCTAGACAGGGCTCTGGGGCCAACGTCCTGACTTTC. It is translated as CASSPRQGSGANVLTF.

This clone was recorded a few times. The rearrangement links TRBV5-1 to TRBJ2-7; D gene ambiguous. The CDR3 runs to 11 residues. Trimming shortened V by 1 base and J by 5 bases, and 4 bases separated the two germline ends. Looked up from germline, CDR1 is SGHRS and CDR2 is YFSETQ. The CDR3 region is CASSLHHEQYF. The DNA of the CDR3 is TGCGCCAGCAGCTTGCATCACGAGCAGTACTTC.

The chain employs TRBV3-1 (or the pseudogene TRBV3-2) and TRBJ2-7; no clear D. CDR1 and CDR2 (germline): LGHDT, YNNKEL (reference sequence). The CDR3 spans 14 residues. V gave up 3 bases and J gave up 0 bases, with 9 bases separating them. The CDR3 bases are TGTGCCAGCAGCCAGCGACGGAGCTCCTACGAGCAGTACTTC. It translates to CASSQRRSSYEQYF.

The genes are TRBV6-1 and TRBJ2-5; D might be TRBD1 (6 bases). Germline loops: CDR1 MNHNS, CDR2 SASEGT. Trimming pared 6 bases from V and 3 bases from J, leaving 11 bases between. CDR3 length equals 13 residues. This CDR3 reads CASRITGKETQYF. The CDR3 DNA is TGTGCCAGCAGAATAACAGGGAAAGAGACCCAGTACTTC.